These 29 T cell receptor beta chains came from one sample sequenced in a study of patients and donors after allogeneic stem cell transplantation. Each CDR3 protein gets one entry after TCRdb re-called the RT-PCR reads with MiXCR. Of about 74,000 distinct CDR3 sequences listed, around 27% were seen once; the top ten hold roughly 29%. Sample: blood, either unsorted or a sorted T cell fraction (not recorded which). The receptors originated from a human donor who was either an allogeneic HSCT recipient or a stem cell or donor lymphocyte infusion donor (not recorded which). It is not recorded whose cells these are; they may come from a transplant donor.

The rearrangement uses TRBV11-3 and TRBJ2-4, with D hard to call. The length of the CDR3 is 13 residues. V lost 1 base and J lost 1, with 2 bases in between. Germline lookup yields CDR1 SGHNT and CDR2 YENEEA. The CDR3 bases are TGTGCCAGCAGCTTAGGGGCCAAAAACATTCAGTACTTC. It specifies CASSLGAKNIQYF.

This chain uses TRBV12-3 or TRBV12-4 with TRBJ2-7; D is tentatively TRBD1 or TRBD2 (7 bases each). This CDR3 region has 16 residues. V dropped 2 bases and J dropped 4 bases, with 18 bases sitting between them. The CDR3 protein is CASSLYSTGEGYEQYF. The CDR3 DNA sequence: TGTGCCAGCAGTTTATATTCCACAGGGGAGGGGTACGAGCAGTACTTC.

In its sample, this clonotype was seen a few times. The chain couples TRBV12-3 or TRBV12-4 to TRBJ2-2; a weak D match, TRBD1 (7 bases). The V and J ends lost 7 bases and 5 bases respectively, with 14 bases between them. The CDR3 totals 14 residues. CDR3 sequence (DNA): TGTGCCAGCACCCAACAGGGGAGGACCGGGGAGCTGTTTTTT. Its translation: CASTQQGRTGELFF.

This clonotype has more than one count but fewer than ten. This rearrangement joins TRBV20-1 to TRBJ2-1, with 8 bases aligning to TRBD1. Germline V lookup: CDR1 DFQATT, CDR2 SNEGSKA (reference sequence). V dropped 6 bases and J dropped 4; count of bases not matched to a gene: 5. The CDR3 loop spans 13 amino acids. The CDR3 here is CSAKGQVYNEQFF. DNA of the CDR3: TGCAGTGCCAAGGGACAGGTTTACAATGAGCAGTTCTTC.

This clonotype was detected a few times. The chain employs TRBV7-9 and TRBJ2-7, with TRBD2 identical over 12 bases. This CDR3 contains 18 residues. Germline V gene lookup returns CDR1 SEHNR and CDR2 FQNEAQ (reference sequence). Trimming at V came to 0 bases and at J to 3 bases, leaving 9 bases not matched to a gene. The CDR3 sequence: CASSLAKLAGGPIYEQYF. The CDR3 nucleotides are TGTGCCAGCAGCTTAGCTAAACTAGCGGGAGGCCCCATCTACGAGCAGTACTTC. Full variable domain (rest looked up from reference TRBV7-9 and TRBJ2-7): DTGVSQNPRHKITKRGQNVTFRCDPISEHNRLYWYRQTLGQGPEFLTYFQNEAQLEKSRLLSDRFSAERPKGSFSTLEIQRTEQGDSAMYLCASSLAKLAGGPIYEQYFGPGTRLTVT.

This clonotype came up many times. This chain connects TRBV4-2 to TRBJ1-1; 9 bases align to TRBD1. V lost 2 bases, J lost 8 bases, and 3 bases stayed unmatched. This CDR3 has 13 amino acids. Germline V gene sequence: CDR1 LGHNA, CDR2 YNFKEQ. CDR3 coding DNA: TGTGCCAGCAGCCAACCCGGACAGGGGGAAGCTTTCTTT. Protein product: CASSQPGQGEAFF.

This clonotype was detected a few times. This chain links TRBV4-1 with TRBJ2-7, with 9 bases that match TRBD1. V was clipped by 2 bases and J by 3 bases; unmatched bases: 5. Germline lookup yields CDR1 MGHRA and CDR2 YSYEKL. There are 15 residues in the CDR3. The CDR3 DNA reads as TGCGCCAGCAGCCAACCGGGACAGGGATACTACGAGCAGTACTTC. It is translated as CASSQPGQGYYEQYF.

The table lists this clonotype with a few counts. The J gene is TRBJ1-1, the V gene TRBV7-6; D is perhaps TRBD1 (5 bases). Trimming stripped 5 bases from V and 5 bases from J, with 15 bases between. Germline assignment: CDR1 SGHVS and CDR2 FNYEAQ. CDR3 length: 14 residues. DNA of the CDR3: TGTGCCAGCAGCCAGCTGGGGGGAAGTACTGAAGCTTTCTTT. This translates into CASSQLGGSTEAFF.

The chain has TRBV7-2 and TRBJ1-2; D possibly corresponds to TRBD1 (5 bases). The V and J ends lost 0 bases and 1 base respectively, with 18 bases between them. This CDR3 is 18 amino acids long. Germline CDR1 SGHTA, CDR2 FQGNSA. The CDR3 region is CASSLALGEGLYNYGYTF. The CDR3 DNA is TGTGCCAGCAGCTTAGCGCTGGGGGAGGGGCTTTATAACTATGGCTACACCTTC. Full variable domain (outside the CDR3, taken from reference TRBV7-2 and TRBJ1-2): GAGVSQSPSNKVTEKGKDVELRCDPISGHTALYWYRQSLGQGLEFLIYFQGNSAPDKSGLPSDRFSAERTGGSVSTLTIQRTQQEDSAVYLCASSLALGEGLYNYGYTFGSGTRLTVV.

The chain uses TRBV5-1 and TRBJ2-2, with D possibly being TRBD2 (6 bases). Germline V gene sequence: CDR1 SGHRS, CDR2 YFSETQ. V was cut by 2 bases and J by 0 bases, with 8 bases left in between. The CDR3 loop spans 15 amino acids. CDR3 bases: TGCGCCAGCAGCTTAGCGGGCACGAACACCGGGGAGCTGTTTTTT. It yields the protein CASSLAGTNTGELFF.

This clonotype turned up a few times. The chain couples TRBV2 to TRBJ1-5; the D is unclear. CDR1 and CDR2 from the germline V gene are SNHLY and FYNNEI. This CDR3 has 13 amino acids. V dropped 4 bases and J dropped 3 bases, with 7 bases sitting between them. The CDR3 bases are TGTGCCAGCAGTGCGAGAATCAATCAGCCCCAGCATTTT. Its translation is CASSARINQPQHF.

For the CDR3, the DNA is TGTGCCACCAGTGATTTTTCCCGGGGTAGCGGGAGCTACAATGAGCAGTTCTTC. Translated: CATSDFSRGSGSYNEQFF. The chain is built from TRBV24-1 and TRBJ2-1; the match to TRBD2 covers 9 bases. Trimming took 1 base from V and 3 from J; bases not matched to a gene: 9. In germline, CDR1 is KGHDR, CDR2 SFDVKD. CDR3 length equals 18 residues.

This clonotype was seen more than once but under ten times. This sequence joins TRBV5-1 and TRBJ2-7, with 9 nucleotides matching TRBD1. Germline V lookup: CDR1 SGHRS, CDR2 YFSETQ. After removal of 4 bases from V and 6 bases from J, the junction contained 8 bases not matched to a gene. The CDR3 extends over 14 amino acids. The CDR3 is CASSAWTGVAEQYF. The CDR3 nucleotides read TGCGCCAGCAGCGCATGGACAGGGGTAGCCGAGCAGTACTTC. The entire variable domain, with the rest obtained from reference TRBV5-1 and TRBJ2-7, is as follows: KAGVTQTPRYLIKTRGQQVTLSCSPISGHRSVSWYQQTPGQGLQFLFEYFSETQRNKGNFPGRFSGRQFSNSRSEMNVSTLELGDSALYLCASSAWTGVAEQYFGPGTRLTVT.

The rearrangement links TRBV10-3 to TRBJ2-2, with a possible D match to TRBD1 (5 bases). The CDR3 spans 16 residues. V lost 3 bases and J 0 bases, leaving 11 bases between the germline ends. Germline V lookup: CDR1 ENHRY, CDR2 SYGVKD. The CDR3: CAISEIGVANTGELFF. The CDR3 nucleotides read TGTGCCATCAGTGAAATAGGGGTCGCGAACACCGGGGAGCTGTTTTTT.

The V gene is TRBV4-2, the J gene TRBJ1-5; TRBD1 matches at 7 bases. This CDR3 is 14 amino acids long. J lost 6 bases, V lost 4 bases, and 6 bases had no gene match. The germline CDR1 and CDR2 sequences are LGHNA and YNFKEQ. The CDR3 region is CASSLHRGSQPQHF. The CDR3 nucleotides are TGTGCCAGCAGCCTTCACAGGGGTTCTCAGCCCCAGCATTTT.

The rearrangement links TRBV12-3 or TRBV12-4 to TRBJ2-1; D is unclear. Trimming removed 6 bases from V and 7 bases from J, with 13 bases in between. This CDR3 is built from 13 residues. CDR3 DNA: TGTGCCAGCAGCCATAGCCTTGGGAATGAGCAGTTCTTC. This sequence encodes CASSHSLGNEQFF.

In its sample, this clonotype was seen a few times. J is TRBJ2-7 and V is TRBV12-3 or TRBV12-4; 8 nucleotides match TRBD2. The CDR3 is 15 residues long. V shed 6 bases and J 4 bases; nucleotides not matched to a gene: 11. CDR3: CASSPPWREVYEQYF. In nucleotides, the CDR3 is TGTGCCAGCAGCCCCCCTTGGCGGGAGGTTTACGAGCAGTACTTC.

This clonotype was recorded a few times. The J gene is TRBJ2-7, the V gene TRBV5-6; 7 nucleotides align to TRBD1. Losses at the gene ends were 0 bases for V and 5 bases for J; bases not matched to a gene: 5. This CDR3 has 14 residues. Germline assignment: CDR1 SGHDT and CDR2 YYEEEE. CDR3 nucleotide sequence: TGTGCCAGCAGCTTGGGACAGGGTGTCGACGAGCAGTACTTC. This gives the protein CASSLGQGVDEQYF.

In its sample, this clonotype was seen a few times. V usage is TRBV3-1 and J usage is TRBJ2-2; D is unclear. Trimming took off 2 bases at V and 5 bases at J, with 9 bases between the two ends. There are 14 residues in the CDR3. From germline, CDR1 is LGHDT and CDR2 YNNKEL (reference sequence). The CDR3 DNA follows: TGTGCCAGCAGCCAATGGAGCCGGACCGGGGAGCTGTTTTTT. Amino acids: CASSQWSRTGELFF.

The chain is built from TRBV5-1 and TRBJ2-1, with D hard to call. Trimming left V 7 bases short and J 5 bases short, with 19 bases between. CDR3 length: 15 amino acids. Germline V gives CDR1 SGHRS, CDR2 YFSETQ. The CDR3 DNA reads TGCGCCAGCGGGCTGGGTCCACCCAATAACAATGAGCAGTTCTTC. Its translation is CASGLGPPNNNEQFF.

The chain employs TRBV12-3 or TRBV12-4 and TRBJ2-3; D is undetermined. Trimming cost V 3 bases and J 7 bases, with 14 bases left between them. This CDR3 spans 14 amino acids. In nucleotides, the CDR3 is TGTGCCAGCAGTTTGGGCAGCGCATTCAATACGCAGTATTTT. It encodes CASSLGSAFNTQYF.

About this clonotype itself: A much bigger clone sits one base away, suggesting this may be a read error. The chain carries TRBV20-1 and TRBJ2-3, with D perhaps given as TRBD1 or TRBD2 (6 bases each). Germline lookup yields CDR1 DFQATT and CDR2 SNEGSKA (reference sequence). The CDR3 loop spans 16 amino acids. The V end lost 3 bases, the J end lost 1 base, and 17 bases lay between the germline ends. Here the CDR3 DNA reads TGCAGTGCTAGGATCGTCGAGAGGGGGGGCACAGATACGCAGTATTTT. Translating gives CSARIVERGGTDTQYF.

This chain connects TRBV6-2 or TRBV6-3 to TRBJ2-4; D possibly corresponds to TRBD2 (6 bases). The CDR3 is 17 residues long. The germline V and J ends were trimmed by 2 bases and 3 bases, with 17 bases remaining between them. The germline CDR1 and CDR2 sequences are MNHEY and SVGEGT. CDR3 residues: CASSYTGDGGLKNIQYF. The CDR3, as DNA: TGTGCCAGCAGTTACACGGGCGACGGGGGACTCAAAAACATTCAGTACTTC.

On this clonotype itself: It is likely a read error, because the conserved phenylalanine at the end of the CDR3 is missing. The DNA is left out, because the CDR3 cannot be placed on it with certainty; the CDR3 is given as TCRdb lists it. The chain is built from TRBV12-3 or TRBV12-4 and TRBJ1-1. With termini counted, the CDR3 has 12 amino acids. The CDR3 is CASSFYRLKSFL.

For the CDR3, the DNA is TGTGCCAGCAGTCACCCGAGAGGAACAGATACGCAGTATTTT. This gives the protein CASSHPRGTDTQYF. The gene calls are TRBV12-3 or TRBV12-4 and TRBJ2-3; D unclear. The V and J ends lost 5 bases and 3 bases respectively, with 12 bases between them. The CDR3 spans 14 residues.

The sample holds a few counts of this clonotype. This chain uses TRBV20-1 with TRBJ1-1; D is perhaps TRBD1 (5 bases). This CDR3 contains 13 residues. CDR1 is DFQATT and CDR2 is SNEGSKA in the germline V gene (reference sequence). V lost 4 bases to trimming and J lost 1 base, with 10 bases between them. This CDR3 is CSAIEGTNTEAFF. CDR3 DNA: TGCAGTGCTATAGAAGGGACGAACACTGAAGCTTTCTTT.

The chain recombines TRBV12-3 or TRBV12-4 with TRBJ2-7; 7 nucleotides agree with TRBD1. J lost 0 bases, V lost 6 bases, and 5 bases had no gene match. The CDR3 covers 14 residues. DNA of the CDR3: TGTGCCAGCAGCCAGACAGGGTTCTCCTACGAGCAGTACTTC. Its protein product is CASSQTGFSYEQYF.

The V gene is TRBV20-1, the J gene TRBJ1-6; the D gene is possibly TRBD1 (6 bases). Deletions cut 4 bases from V and 0 bases from J, with 16 bases between. Germline CDR1 DFQATT, CDR2 SNEGSKA (reference sequence). The CDR3 consists of 17 residues. CDR3 coding DNA: TGCAGTGCTAAGGTCGGGGGCCGAAGCTCCTATAATTCACCCCTCCACTTT. Amino acid sequence: CSAKVGGRSSYNSPLHF.

The chain couples TRBV7-9 to TRBJ1-2; perhaps TRBD1 as D (6 bases). Germline V gene lookup returns CDR1 SEHNR and CDR2 FQNEAQ (reference sequence). V was shortened by 4 bases and J by 4 bases, with 13 bases between the two germline ends. This CDR3 has 14 amino acids. CDR3 amino acids: CASSSGRTAYGYTF. The DNA for the CDR3 is TGTGCCAGCAGCTCAGGTCGGACAGCCTATGGCTACACCTTC.